A selection of T cell receptor beta chains follows, all from one sample in a study of cytomegalovirus exposure and HLA in healthy donors. Libraries were prepared by immunoSEQ multiplex PCR; TCRdb keeps only in-frame clonotypes and omits some of them. Of more than 120,000 clones listed, around 78% were seen once; the top ten hold roughly 6%. The material sequenced was PBMCs. Every receptor here comes from a woman between 35 and 50 years old in good health and CMV-seropositive. The CDR3 runs from the conserved cysteine through the conserved F or W. D genes are given only for firm matches. Clone size is given for some rows only: seen once, a few or many times, or a class if the clone is expanded.

D: TRBD2; J: TRBJ2-3; size: .; V: TRBV4-1; CDR3: CASSPPGLAGVPTDTQYF; DNA: TGCGCCAGCAGCCCCCCGGGACTAGCGGGAGTGCCCACAGATACGCAGTATTTT
D: .; J: TRBJ1-5; size: few; V: TRBV4-1; CDR3: CASSQWWGVGQPQHF; DNA: TGCGCCAGCAGCCAATGGTGGGGAGTTGGGCAGCCCCAGCATTTT
D: TRBD1; J: TRBJ1-2; size: .; V: TRBV29-1; CDR3: CSVLGDSGGEGYTF; DNA: TGCAGCGTTTTGGGTGATTCAGGGGGTGAGGGCTACACCTTC
D: TRBD2; J: TRBJ2-7; size: .; V: TRBV2; CDR3: CASRKGTSGSYEQYF; DNA: TGTGCCAGCAGAAAGGGGACTAGCGGGAGCTACGAGCAGTACTTC
D: .; J: TRBJ2-2; size: .; V: TRBV6-5; CDR3: CASNRVNSGTGELFF; DNA: TGTGCCAGCAACCGCGTGAACTCGGGCACCGGGGAGCTGTTTTTT
D: TRBD1; J: TRBJ1-2; size: .; V: TRBV18; CDR3: CASSPMGTGGHQSHTF; DNA: TGTGCCAGCTCACCAATGGGGACAGGGGGCCACCAGAGCCACACCTTC
D: .; J: TRBJ1-1; size: .; V: TRBV7-9; CDR3: CSSSFAGNTEAFF; DNA: TGTTCCAGCAGCTTCGCGGGGAACACTGAAGCTTTCTTT
D: .; J: TRBJ2-2; size: once; V: TRBV5-1; CDR3: CASSNLGTGELFF; DNA: TGCGCCAGCAGCAACCTAGGCACCGGGGAGCTGTTTTTT
D: .; J: TRBJ2-7; size: .; V: TRBV18; CDR3: CASSPGGAGYEQYF; DNA: TGTGCCAGCTCACCAGGGGGGGCAGGGTACGAGCAGTACTTC
D: .; J: TRBJ2-5; size: .; V: TRBV27; CDR3: CASSPRPSGETQYF; DNA: TGTGCCAGCAGTCCCCGCCCCTCGGGGGAGACCCAGTACTTC
D: TRBD2; J: TRBJ2-1; size: .; V: TRBV6-1; CDR3: CASERELRGEQFF; DNA: TGTGCCAGCGAGCGGGAGCTTAGGGGTGAGCAGTTCTTC
D: TRBD2; J: TRBJ2-1; size: .; V: TRBV15; CDR3: CATSRVAGGPPYNEQFF; DNA: TGTGCCACCAGCAGAGTGGCGGGAGGGCCGCCCTACAATGAGCAGTTCTTC
D: .; J: TRBJ2-3; size: .; V: TRBV2; CDR3: CASESRVGTDTQYF; DNA: TGTGCCAGCGAGTCCAGGGTGGGCACAGATACGCAGTATTTT
D: TRBD2; J: TRBJ2-5; size: .; V: TRBV19; CDR3: CASSGTSVETQYF; DNA: TGTGCCAGTAGTGGGACTAGCGTAGAGACCCAGTACTTC
D: .; J: TRBJ2-1; size: .; V: TRBV19; CDR3: CASRRQSVDEQFF; DNA: TGTGCCAGTAGGAGGCAATCCGTCGATGAGCAGTTCTTC
D: .; J: TRBJ2-1; size: .; V: TRBV2; CDR3: CASGGLGSRDEQFF; DNA: TGTGCCAGCGGGGGGTTGGGATCGAGGGATGAGCAGTTCTTC
D: TRBD1; J: TRBJ2-5; size: .; V: TRBV18; CDR3: CASSPGQEETQYF; DNA: TGTGCCAGCTCACCAGGACAGGAAGAGACCCAGTACTTC
D: TRBD2; J: TRBJ2-1; size: .; V: TRBV4-3; CDR3: CASSQDVASGYNEQFF; DNA: TGCGCCAGCAGCCAAGACGTAGCTAGCGGATACAATGAGCAGTTCTTC
D: .; J: TRBJ2-7; size: .; V: TRBV5-8; CDR3: CASSPGTHHISSEQYF; DNA: TGTGCCAGCAGTCCGGGTACCCATCACATTTCATCCGAGCAGTACTTC
D: .; J: TRBJ2-5; size: .; V: TRBV9; CDR3: CASSLGLKETQYF; DNA: TGTGCCAGCAGCCTCGGACTAAAAGAGACCCAGTACTTC
D: .; J: TRBJ1-3; size: .; V: TRBV7-8; CDR3: CASSQLEGNGNTIYF; DNA: TGTGCCAGCAGCCAGCTGGAGGGGAATGGAAACACCATATATTTT
D: TRBD1; J: TRBJ2-5; size: .; V: TRBV19; CDR3: CASSTLEAGGQETQYF; DNA: TGTGCCAGTAGTACCCTAGAGGCAGGGGGACAAGAGACCCAGTACTTC
D: TRBD1; J: TRBJ1-1; size: .; V: TRBV27; CDR3: CASSSLGTADYEAFF; DNA: TGTGCCAGCAGTTCCCTCGGGACAGCAGACTATGAAGCTTTCTTT
D: .; J: TRBJ2-1; size: .; V: TRBV5-6; CDR3: CASSWGLIPYNEQFF; DNA: TGTGCCAGCAGCTGGGGACTGATCCCCTACAATGAGCAGTTCTTC
D: .; J: TRBJ1-1; size: .; V: TRBV16; CDR3: CASSPQLNTEAFF; DNA: TGTGCCAGCAGCCCCCAATTGAACACTGAAGCTTTCTTT
D: .; J: TRBJ1-2; size: .; V: TRBV5-8; CDR3: CASSLDRRIYGYTF; DNA: TGTGCCAGCAGCTTGGACAGGAGAATCTATGGCTACACCTTC
D: .; J: TRBJ1-2; size: .; V: TRBV28; CDR3: CASSLGGTYGYTF; DNA: TGTGCCAGCAGTTTGGGGGGAACATATGGCTACACCTTC
D: .; J: TRBJ2-1; size: .; V: TRBV7-2; CDR3: CASSLVPTSGYNEQFF; DNA: TGTGCCAGCAGCTTAGTCCCGACTAGTGGTTACAATGAGCAGTTCTTC
D: .; J: TRBJ2-7; size: .; V: TRBV6-5; CDR3: CASSSSRSYEQYF; DNA: TGTGCCAGCAGTTCTAGTAGATCCTACGAGCAGTACTTC
D: .; J: TRBJ1-5; size: once; V: TRBV28; CDR3: CASSLGGSNQPQHF; DNA: TGTGCCAGCAGTTTGGGGGGGAGCAATCAGCCCCAGCATTTT
D: .; J: TRBJ1-2; size: .; V: TRBV9; CDR3: CASSGQITNYGYTF; DNA: TGTGCCAGCAGCGGACAGATCACTAACTATGGCTACACCTTC
D: .; J: TRBJ2-3; size: .; V: TRBV11-3; CDR3: CASSPGGQRTDTQYF; DNA: TGTGCCAGCAGCCCAGGCGGGCAGCGAACAGATACGCAGTATTTT
D: .; J: TRBJ1-1; size: .; V: TRBV5-5; CDR3: CASSLGSDTEAFF; DNA: TGTGCCAGCAGCTTGGGTTCGGACACTGAAGCTTTCTTT
D: .; J: TRBJ2-3; size: few; V: TRBV29-1; CDR3: CSVLERSTDTQYF; DNA: TGCAGCGTCCTAGAACGGAGCACAGATACGCAGTATTTT
D: .; J: TRBJ2-5; size: .; V: TRBV4-1; CDR3: CASSQDWSRTQYF; DNA: TGCGCCAGCAGCCAAGATTGGTCGAGGACCCAGTACTTC
D: .; J: TRBJ1-1; size: .; V: TRBV6-1; CDR3: CASSPSGGMNTEAFF; DNA: TGTGCCAGCAGCCCCTCGGGGGGGATGAACACTGAAGCTTTCTTT
D: .; J: TRBJ1-1; size: once; V: TRBV2; CDR3: CASSWTGMNTEAFF; DNA: TGTGCCAGCAGTTGGACGGGAATGAACACTGAAGCTTTCTTT
D: .; J: TRBJ1-2; size: .; V: TRBV4-1; CDR3: CASSQGSRGYTF; DNA: TGCGCCAGCAGCCAAGGCTCCAGGGGCTACACCTTC
D: TRBD1; J: TRBJ2-5; size: .; V: TRBV10-3; CDR3: CAISANTGAGETQYF; DNA: TGTGCCATCAGTGCGAACACAGGGGCTGGGGAGACCCAGTACTTC
D: TRBD1; J: TRBJ2-5; size: .; V: TRBV5-5; CDR3: CASSLYRDSPRTQYF; DNA: TGTGCCAGCAGCTTGTACAGGGACAGCCCACGGACCCAGTACTTC
D: TRBD2; J: TRBJ2-5; size: .; V: TRBV7-8; CDR3: CASSLSGRPRETQYF; DNA: TGTGCCAGCAGCTTAAGCGGGAGGCCGAGGGAGACCCAGTACTTC
D: TRBD1; J: TRBJ2-4; size: .; V: TRBV28; CDR3: CASSDGDSLAKNIQYF; DNA: TGTGCCAGCAGCGACGGGGACAGCCTAGCCAAAAACATTCAGTACTTC
D: .; J: TRBJ1-2; size: .; V: TRBV6-1; CDR3: CASSAITTGGYTF; DNA: TGTGCCAGCAGTGCTATAACCACTGGTGGCTACACCTTC
D: TRBD2; J: TRBJ2-1; size: .; V: TRBV4-1; CDR3: CASSQDPAGVNEQFF; DNA: TGCGCCAGCAGCCAAGATCCTGCGGGAGTAAATGAGCAGTTCTTC
D: TRBD1; J: TRBJ1-2; size: .; V: TRBV25-1; CDR3: CARSATTGGQYGYTF; DNA: TGTGCCCGCAGTGCCACGACAGGGGGACAATATGGCTACACCTTC
D: .; J: TRBJ2-2; size: once; V: TRBV6-5; CDR3: CASRLTGTGELFF; DNA: TGTGCCAGCAGACTTACAGGGACCGGGGAGCTGTTTTTT
D: TRBD2; J: TRBJ2-1; size: .; V: TRBV9; CDR3: CASSPPPGRPSYNEQFF; DNA: TGTGCCAGCAGTCCCCCTCCCGGGAGGCCCTCCTACAATGAGCAGTTCTTC
D: TRBD1; J: TRBJ2-3; size: .; V: TRBV28; CDR3: CASFDRGTDTQYF; DNA: TGTGCCAGCTTTGACAGGGGCACAGATACGCAGTATTTT